Here is one T cell receptor beta chain with its context. Per the germline V gene, CDR1 is SGHTA and CDR2 is FQGTGA. The CDR3 has 14 residues. V lost 4 bases to trimming and J lost 2 bases; unmatched junction nucleotides: 3. The PCR made use of 60 Vbeta and 13 Jbeta primers. TCRdb's table, derived via immunoSEQ multiplex PCR, lists solely in-frame clones and lacks some. The sample includes 150,000 to 200,000 clones, about 76% seen only once; the top ten take about 1.6%. This sample is drawn from a study of cytomegalovirus exposure and HLA in healthy donors. Overall study context: A preliminary data release comprised tens of millions of unique TCRs obtained from HLA-typed donors.

Sequencing was performed on PBMCs. The receptor was derived from a woman aged 45-60 years in good health and CMV-seronegative. This chain joins TRBV7-3 and TRBJ1-1; 8 positions agree with TRBD1. CDR3 region: CASSSSGGNTEAFF. The CDR3 nucleotides read TGTGCCAGCAGCTCCTCAGGGGGCAACACTGAAGCTTTCTTT. Using reference TRBV7-3 and TRBJ1-1 for the parts outside the CDR3, the full variable domain is GAGVSQTPSNKVTEKGKYVELRCDPISGHTALYWYRQSLGQGPEFLIYFQGTGAADDSGLPNDRFFAVRPEGSVSTLKIQRTERGDSAVYLCASSSSGGNTEAFFGQGTRLTVV.